This passage covers 10 T cell receptor beta chains from one sample sequenced in a study of T cell changes during pregnancy in multiple sclerosis. Only in-frame clones appear in the TCRdb table, and some are missing; sequencing was by immunoSEQ multiplex PCR. The sample lists about 45,000 clones, about 90% occurring once. The material was CD4+ T cells from peripheral blood mononuclear cells, obtained in the third trimester of pregnancy. The source of these receptors is a female donor with multiple sclerosis, enrolled in a pregnancy study.

J is TRBJ2-5 and V is TRBV27; a possible D gene is TRBD1 (6 bases). V was pared by 5 bases and J by 1 base, with 14 bases between. CDR3 length equals 15 residues. Germline assignment: CDR1 MNHEY and CDR2 SMNVEV (reference sequence). The CDR3 here is CASSRGFGRQETQYF. The CDR3 coding sequence is TGTGCCAGCAGTAGGGGGTTTGGACGCCAAGAGACCCAGTACTTC.

The chain combines TRBV27 with TRBJ1-5; maybe TRBD1 (6 bases). Trimming stripped 8 bases from V and 2 bases from J, with 13 bases between. Germline V gene data show CDR1 as MNHEY and CDR2 as SMNVEV (reference sequence). The CDR3 length is 14 residues. Here the CDR3 DNA reads TGTGCCAGCGGTCGAGGGGGGGGCAATCAGCCCCAGCATTTT. Its translation: CASGRGGGNQPQHF.

The chain carries TRBV5-1 and TRBJ2-7; D is unclear. This CDR3 has 14 residues. Looked up from germline, CDR1 is SGHRS and CDR2 is YFSETQ. Trimming stripped 0 bases from V and 4 bases from J, with 11 bases between. The CDR3 protein is CASSLVADKYEQYF. The CDR3 bases are TGCGCCAGCAGCTTGGTGGCAGATAAATACGAGCAGTACTTC.

The genes are TRBV5-3 and TRBJ2-7, with TRBD1 matching over 7 bases. TRBV5-3 is an ORF; its function is uncertain. J gave up 2 bases and V 4 bases, and 15 bases lay outside the gene matches. The CDR3 totals 17 residues. The CDR3 DNA reads as TGTGCCAGAAGCATCCGGGACAGTTTCCCAACAGCCTACGAGCAGTACTTC. Encoded protein: CARSIRDSFPTAYEQYF.

This chain uses TRBV19 with TRBJ1-1; 8 bases match TRBD1. The junction had 11 bases not matched to a gene; V was cut back by 7 bases and J by 7 bases. Germline V gene lookup returns CDR1 LNHDA and CDR2 SQIVND (reference sequence). There are 14 residues in the CDR3. The CDR3 reads CASTGQGPRLEAFF. CDR3 nucleotide sequence: TGTGCCAGTACCGGACAGGGCCCGCGCCTTGAAGCTTTCTTT.

The chain joins TRBV11-3 to TRBJ1-2; possible D gene TRBD1, 5 bases. There are 16 residues in the CDR3. V was clipped by 0 bases and J by 3 bases, with 14 bases between them. CDR1 SGHNT and CDR2 YENEEA come from the germline V gene. In nucleotides, the CDR3 is TGTGCCAGCAGCTTAGAAGGTCGGGGAGGGGACTATGGCTACACCTTC. Translated: CASSLEGRGGDYGYTF.

The chain links TRBV4-3 to TRBJ1-2; 8 bases map to TRBD1. The germline CDR1 and CDR2 sequences are LGHNA and YSLEER. V shed 1 base and J 2 bases; nucleotides not matched to a gene: 12. The CDR3 is 18 amino acids. CDR3: CASSQALRPGQGNYGYTF. CDR3 coding DNA: TGCGCCAGCAGCCAAGCACTCCGACCCGGACAGGGCAACTATGGCTACACCTTC.

The genes are TRBV7-2 and TRBJ2-7; D remains ambiguous. V dropped 0 bases and J dropped 7 bases, with 13 bases sitting between them. The CDR3 totals 14 residues. CDR1 and CDR2 from the germline V gene are SGHTA and FQGNSA. CDR3 protein: CASSLALIVREQYF. For the CDR3, the DNA is TGTGCCAGCAGCTTAGCGTTAATTGTCAGGGAGCAGTACTTC.

The gene calls are TRBV4-1 and TRBJ2-5; 7 nucleotides line up with TRBD1. The germline CDR1 and CDR2 sequences are MGHRA and YSYEKL. V trimming: 3 bases; J trimming: 7 bases; junction bases outside the gene matches: 8. The CDR3 loop spans 14 amino acids. CDR3 sequence reads: CASSHPDRLGTQYF. The CDR3 bases are TGCGCCAGCAGCCATCCGGACAGGCTTGGGACCCAGTACTTC.

The CDR3 DNA sequence: TGTGCCAGCAGCTTTGGGGGGAGGGCCGCCTACGAGCAGTACTTC. This translates into CASSFGGRAAYEQYF. The rearrangement links TRBV7-9 to TRBJ2-7; 7 nucleotides match TRBD2. After removal of 3 bases from V and 2 bases from J, the junction contained 7 bases not matched to a gene. The V gene's germline CDR1 is SEHNR and CDR2 FQNEAQ (reference sequence). This CDR3 has 15 amino acids. Based on the CDR3 plus reference TRBV7-9 and TRBJ2-7, the full variable domain is DTGVSQNPRHKITKRGQNVTFRCDPISEHNRLYWYRQTLGQGPEFLTYFQNEAQLEKSRLLSDRFSAERPKGSFSTLEIQRTEQGDSAMYLCASSFGGRAAYEQYFGPGTRLTVT.